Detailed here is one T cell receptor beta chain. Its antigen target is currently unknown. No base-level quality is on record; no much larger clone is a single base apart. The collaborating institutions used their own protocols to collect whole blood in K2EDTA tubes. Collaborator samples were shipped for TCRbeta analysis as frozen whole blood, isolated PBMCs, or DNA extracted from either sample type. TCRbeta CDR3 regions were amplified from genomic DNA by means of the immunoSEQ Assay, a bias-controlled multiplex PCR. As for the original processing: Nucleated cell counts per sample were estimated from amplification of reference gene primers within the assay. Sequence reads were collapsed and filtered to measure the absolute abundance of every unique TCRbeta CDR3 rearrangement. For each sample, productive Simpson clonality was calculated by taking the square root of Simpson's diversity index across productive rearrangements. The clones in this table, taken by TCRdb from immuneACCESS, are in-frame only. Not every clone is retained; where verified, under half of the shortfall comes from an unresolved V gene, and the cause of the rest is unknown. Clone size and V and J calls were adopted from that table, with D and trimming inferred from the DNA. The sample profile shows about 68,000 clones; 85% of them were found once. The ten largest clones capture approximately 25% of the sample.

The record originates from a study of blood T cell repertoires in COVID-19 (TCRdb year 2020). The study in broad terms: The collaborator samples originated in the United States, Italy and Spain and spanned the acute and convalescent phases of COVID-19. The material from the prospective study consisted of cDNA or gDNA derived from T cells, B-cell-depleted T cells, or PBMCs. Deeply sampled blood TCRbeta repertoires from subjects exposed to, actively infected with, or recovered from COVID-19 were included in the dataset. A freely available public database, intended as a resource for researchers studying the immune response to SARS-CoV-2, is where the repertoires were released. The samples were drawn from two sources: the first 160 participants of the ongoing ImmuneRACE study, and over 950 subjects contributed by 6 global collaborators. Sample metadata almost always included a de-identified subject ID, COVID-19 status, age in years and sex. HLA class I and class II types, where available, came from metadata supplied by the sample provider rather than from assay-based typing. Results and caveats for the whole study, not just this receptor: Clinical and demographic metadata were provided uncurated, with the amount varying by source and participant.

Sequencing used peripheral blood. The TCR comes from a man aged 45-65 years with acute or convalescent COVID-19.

The sequenced DNA: TGCGCCAGCAGCGTCCCGGGGAACCAAGAGACCCAGTACTTC. Translation gives CASSVPGNQETQYF. The chain uses TRBV5-1 and TRBJ2-5, and TRBD2 may be the D gene, going by 5 matching bases. According to the germline V gene, CDR1 reads SGHRS and CDR2 reads YFSETQ. V sheds 4 bases and J sheds 0 bases, leaving 10 bases between their ends. The CDR3 covers 14 residues, taking in both the cysteine and the phenylalanine. The only DNA kept is the CDR3, 42 bases in frame from the first base.